This record concerns one T cell receptor beta chain sequence. What it binds is unknown. The source of the sample is a study of cytomegalovirus exposure and HLA in healthy donors. Study-level findings and limits: Among the CMV-associated chains, a few were confirmed in vitro as specific for CMV antigens. Later, an analysis found that TCR clusters from the first cohort tended to co-occur in the approximately 130 validation repertoires. 164 TCR beta chains were listed as cytomegalovirus-associated.

Sequenced by immunoSEQ multiplex PCR; TCRdb stores in-frame clones only, minus some. This sample carries approximately 220,000 clones, around nine tenths of them seen once, and the ten largest clones take approximately 2.5%. The donors were in the roughly 110-subject validation cohort; that cohort was separate from the roughly 730-subject first cohort. The CDR3 covers 14 residues. J lost 2 bases, V lost 6 bases, and 4 bases had no gene match. From germline, CDR1 is MGHDK and CDR2 SYGVNS. The sequenced sample consisted of PBMCs. The chain uses TRBV25-1 and TRBJ1-2; 9 bases fit TRBD1. The receptor was derived from a man aged 18-30 years in good health and CMV-seronegative. This chain's CDR3 is CASRRGTGNYGYTF. The CDR3 DNA reads as TGTGCCAGCAGGCGCGGGACAGGGAACTATGGCTACACCTTC.